The 20 T cell receptor beta chains below were found in one sample sequenced in a study of identical twins. TCRdb reanalysed the 5' RACE reads using MiXCR and keeps one entry per CDR3 protein. The sample yields a few hundred thousand distinct CDR3 sequences, roughly 10% seen once. The same data also went into a second study, on yellow fever vaccine responses in identical twins.

Specimen: CD8+ T cells sorted from blood. These receptors came from a woman in her late teens or twenties in good health.

Ten or more counts support this clonotype. The chain recombines TRBV20-1 with TRBJ2-3; D ambiguous. Germline CDR1 DFQATT, CDR2 SNEGSKA (reference sequence). V was trimmed by 0 bases and J by 0 bases, leaving 13 bases between them. This CDR3 spans 16 amino acids. DNA of the CDR3: TGCAGTGCTAGAGATCTTAAAGGACCTAGCACAGATACGCAGTATTTT. This translates into CSARDLKGPSTDTQYF.

This clonotype occurred a few times. The chain combines TRBV6-1 with TRBJ1-6; 7 bases line up with TRBD1. The CDR3 loop spans 19 amino acids. V trimming: 8 bases; J trimming: 6 bases; junction bases outside the gene matches: 22. Germline values: CDR1 MNHNS, CDR2 SASEGT. The DNA of the CDR3 is TGTGCCAGCCGGGTTAGGGGACAGCCCTTAGAGCTCTCTAATTCACCCCTCCACTTT. Its protein is CASRVRGQPLELSNSPLHF.

This clonotype was found many times. The DNA for the CDR3 is TGTGCCAGCTGGGGTTGGGACAGTTACACTGAAGCTTTCTTT. It is translated as CASWGWDSYTEAFF. This chain links TRBV12-3 or TRBV12-4 with TRBJ1-1; TRBD1 matches at 7 bases. After removal of 8 bases from V and 3 bases from J, the junction contained 9 bases not matched to a gene. The CDR3 runs 14 residues.

The chain is built from TRBV11-2 and TRBJ2-1; D call uncertain. From germline, CDR1 is SGHAT and CDR2 FQNNGV. The CDR3 is 17 residues long. Trimming took 1 base from V and 4 from J, leaving 17 bases between them. In DNA form, the CDR3 reads TGTGCCAGCAGCTTAGCCATCCTAGGGTTAGGATACAATGAGCAGTTCTTC. The encoded protein is CASSLAILGLGYNEQFF.

This clonotype was picked up many times. The chain employs TRBV7-8 and TRBJ2-7; D perhaps matches TRBD2 (5 bases). Per the germline V gene, CDR1 is SGHVS and CDR2 is FQNEAQ. Trimming took 3 bases from V and 4 from J, leaving 16 bases between them. This CDR3 region has 15 residues. The CDR3 nucleotides are TGTGCCAGCAGCTTCTTCGAGGGCGAGGCGTACGAGCAGTACTTC. Encoded protein: CASSFFEGEAYEQYF.

This clonotype was counted a few times. The chain combines TRBV12-5 with TRBJ2-1, with D uncertain. Trimming removed 5 bases from V and 7 bases from J, with 21 bases in between. CDR3 length: 16 residues. CDR1 is LGHNT and CDR2 is FRNRAP in the germline V gene. DNA of the CDR3: TGTGCTAGTGGTCCCCCCCCAGGAGAAGACATGAATGAGCAGTTCTTC. Protein: CASGPPPGEDMNEQFF. Full variable domain (outside the CDR3, taken from reference TRBV12-5 and TRBJ2-1): DARVTQTPRHKVTEMGQEVTMRCQPILGHNTVFWYRQTMMQGLELLAYFRNRAPLDDSGMPKDRFSAEMPDATLATLKIQPSEPRDSAVYFCASGPPPGEDMNEQFFGPGTRLTVL.

The chain joins TRBV11-3 to TRBJ1-2, with D perhaps TRBD1 (6 bases). CDR1 and CDR2 from the germline V gene are SGHNT and YENEEA. The CDR3 loop spans 13 amino acids. Trimming shortened V by 0 bases and J by 8 bases, and 10 bases separated the two germline ends. CDR3 loop: CASSLEAGAGYTF. The CDR3 DNA sequence: TGTGCCAGCAGCTTAGAGGCGGGGGCCGGCTACACCTTC.

This clonotype was counted many times. The rearrangement links TRBV12-3 or TRBV12-4 to TRBJ1-5; weak D call: TRBD1 (6 bases). The CDR3 spans 14 residues. With 6 bases removed from V and 3 bases from J, the gap between germline ends came to 12 bases. The CDR3 DNA is TGTGCCAGCAGGGGAGGGGGAGACAATCAGCCCCAGCATTTT. Amino acids: CASRGGGDNQPQHF.

The chain joins TRBV12-3 or TRBV12-4 to TRBJ1-5; a possible D gene is TRBD1 (5 bases). V lost 7 bases and J 3 bases, leaving 10 bases between the germline ends. This CDR3 comprises 13 residues. DNA of the CDR3: TGTGCCAGCAATTGGGGCGACAATCAGCCCCAGCATTTT. Its protein product is CASNWGDNQPQHF.

CDR3 nucleotide sequence: TGTGCCAGCAGTTTATTAGGGGACAGGGGCGGTTGGGATACGCAGTATTTT. This encodes CASSLLGDRGGWDTQYF. The V gene is TRBV27, the J gene TRBJ2-3; the match to TRBD1 covers 10 bases. Germline V gene lookup returns CDR1 MNHEY and CDR2 SMNVEV (reference sequence). Trimming at V came to 1 base and at J to 6 bases, leaving 10 bases not matched to a gene. The CDR3 sequence is 17 residues long.

CDR3: CASSYTSRAQETQYF. The CDR3 DNA reads TGTGCCAGCAGCTATACATCGAGGGCCCAAGAGACCCAGTACTTC. The V and J genes are TRBV11-2 and TRBJ2-5; tentatively, D is TRBD2 (5 bases). V was clipped by 4 bases and J by 1 base, with 13 bases between them. The CDR3 sequence is 15 residues long. CDR1 and CDR2 (germline): SGHAT, FQNNGV.

This clonotype has only a few counts. The V call is TRBV12-3 or TRBV12-4, the J call TRBJ2-5; D is possibly TRBD2 (5 bases). The CDR3 length is 14 residues. Trimming took off 5 bases at V and 5 bases at J, with 15 bases between the two ends. The DNA of the CDR3 is TGTGCCAGCAGTCCAGAGGGCGGGTTGGAGACCCAGTACTTC. Protein: CASSPEGGLETQYF.

Only a few counts were recorded for this clonotype. The rearrangement joins TRBV9 to TRBJ2-1; D gene ambiguous. V was pared by 4 bases and J by 13 bases, with 12 bases between. Germline V gene sequence: CDR1 SGDLS, CDR2 YYNGEE. This CDR3 region has 11 residues. This CDR3 is CASSYSTHQFF. Written as DNA, the CDR3 is TGTGCCAGCAGCTACAGCACCCATCAGTTCTTC.

This clonotype has more than one count but fewer than ten. This chain joins TRBV21-1 and TRBJ2-7; no DNA check was done on the table's D call, TRBD1. TRBV21-1 constitutes a pseudogene. The length of the CDR3 is 14 residues. The DNA of the CDR3 is TGTGCCAGCAGCATAGACAGGGGGCACCACGAGCAGTACTTC. Translating gives CASSIDRGHHEQYF.

The sample holds a few counts of this clonotype. The chain carries TRBV28 and TRBJ2-3; 10 bases align to TRBD2. J was trimmed by 3 bases and V by 3 bases; bases with no gene match: 3. CDR3 length equals 15 residues. Germline V gene lookup returns CDR1 MDHEN and CDR2 SYDVKM. The CDR3 DNA reads TGTGCCAGCAGTTTCCCAGCGGGAGGGACAGATACGCAGTATTTT. Amino acid sequence: CASSFPAGGTDTQYF.

This chain joins TRBV6-5 and TRBJ2-7; 10 nucleotides align to TRBD2. CDR3 length equals 16 residues. Per the germline V gene, CDR1 is MNHEY and CDR2 is SVGAGI. Losses at the gene ends were 4 bases for V and 7 bases for J; bases not matched to a gene: 13. Written as DNA, the CDR3 is TGTGCCAGCAGTTCCTTCTCAGCGGGAGGGTTTTTAGAGCAGTACTTC. It specifies CASSSFSAGGFLEQYF.

This clonotype was observed at least ten times. The chain is built from TRBV6-2 or TRBV6-3 and TRBJ2-1; D is possibly TRBD2 (5 bases). This CDR3 region has 14 residues. The ends were cut back, 8 bases at V and 3 bases at J, with 14 bases in the middle. Germline loops: CDR1 MNHEY, CDR2 SVGEGT. The CDR3 region has the DNA TGTGCCAGCTTGGTAGGAGGAATCTACAATGAGCAGTTCTTC. Amino acids: CASLVGGIYNEQFF.

At least ten counts were recorded for this clonotype. The CDR3 here is CASSQDSGSNQPQHF. In DNA form, the CDR3 reads TGTGCCAGCAGCCAAGACTCGGGGAGCAATCAGCCCCAGCATTTT. This chain uses TRBV3-1 with TRBJ1-5; D gene uncertain. CDR3 length: 15 residues. Germline V gene data show CDR1 as LGHDT and CDR2 as YNNKEL (reference sequence). V was cut by 0 bases and J by 1 base, with 7 bases left in between.

This clonotype has more than one count but fewer than ten. This sequence joins TRBV25-1 and TRBJ2-1; tentatively, D is TRBD2 (5 bases). The V and J ends lost 9 bases and 3 bases respectively, with 18 bases between them. The CDR3 length is 15 residues. CDR1 and CDR2 from the germline V gene are MGHDK and SYGVNS. DNA for the CDR3: TGTGCCAGTTCCCAAGAGGGTCAGGTCTACAATGAGCAGTTCTTC. Translation gives CASSQEGQVYNEQFF.

V is TRBV29-1 and J is TRBJ1-2; TRBD1 might be the D (6 bases). Per the germline V gene, CDR1 is SQVTM and CDR2 is ANQGSEA. Trimming left V 6 bases short and J 4 bases short, with 15 bases between. The CDR3 loop spans 13 amino acids. The CDR3 spells CSVRTDTTYGYTF. The CDR3, as DNA: TGCAGCGTCCGGACAGACACCACCTATGGCTACACCTTC.